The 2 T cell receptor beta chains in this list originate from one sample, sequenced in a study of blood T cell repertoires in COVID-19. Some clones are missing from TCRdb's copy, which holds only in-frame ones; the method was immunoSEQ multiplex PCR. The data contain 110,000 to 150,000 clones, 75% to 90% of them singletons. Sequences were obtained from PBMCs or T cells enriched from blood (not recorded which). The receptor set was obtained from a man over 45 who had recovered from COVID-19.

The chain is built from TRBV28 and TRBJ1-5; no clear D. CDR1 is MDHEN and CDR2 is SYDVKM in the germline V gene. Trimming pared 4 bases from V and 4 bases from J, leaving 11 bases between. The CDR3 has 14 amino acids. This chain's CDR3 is CASSSARINQPQHF. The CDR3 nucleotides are TGTGCCAGCAGTTCCGCCAGGATAAATCAGCCCCAGCATTTT.

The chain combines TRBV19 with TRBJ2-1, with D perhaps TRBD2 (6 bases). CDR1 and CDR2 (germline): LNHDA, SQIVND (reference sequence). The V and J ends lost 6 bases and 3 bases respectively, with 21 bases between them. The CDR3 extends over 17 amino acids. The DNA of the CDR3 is TGTGCCAGTAGAGAGAGGGACTCAGCTCCCCTCTACAATGAGCAGTTCTTC. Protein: CASRERDSAPLYNEQFF.